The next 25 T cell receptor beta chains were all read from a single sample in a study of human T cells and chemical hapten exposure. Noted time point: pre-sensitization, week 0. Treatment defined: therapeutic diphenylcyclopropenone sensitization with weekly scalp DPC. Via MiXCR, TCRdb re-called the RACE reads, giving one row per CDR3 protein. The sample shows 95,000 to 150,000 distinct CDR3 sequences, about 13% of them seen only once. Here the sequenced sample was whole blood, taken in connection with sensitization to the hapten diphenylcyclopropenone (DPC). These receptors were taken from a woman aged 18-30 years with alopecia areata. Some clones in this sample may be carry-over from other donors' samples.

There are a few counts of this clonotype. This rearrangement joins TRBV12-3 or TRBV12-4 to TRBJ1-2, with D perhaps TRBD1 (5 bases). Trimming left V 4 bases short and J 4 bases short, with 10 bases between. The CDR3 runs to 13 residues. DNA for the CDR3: TGTGCCAGCAGTTCTAATAGGGGCTATGGCTACACCTTC. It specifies CASSSNRGYGYTF.

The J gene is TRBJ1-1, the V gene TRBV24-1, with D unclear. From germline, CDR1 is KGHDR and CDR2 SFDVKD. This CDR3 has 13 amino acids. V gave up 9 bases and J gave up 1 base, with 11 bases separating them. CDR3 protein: CATQAEGNTEAFF. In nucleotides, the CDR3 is TGTGCCACCCAGGCGGAGGGGAACACTGAAGCTTTCTTT.

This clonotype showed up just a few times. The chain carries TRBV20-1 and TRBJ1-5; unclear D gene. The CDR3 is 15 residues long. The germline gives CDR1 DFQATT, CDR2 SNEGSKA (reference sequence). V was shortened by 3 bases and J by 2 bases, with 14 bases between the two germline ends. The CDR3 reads CSASGLGWGNQPQHF. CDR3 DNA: TGCAGTGCTAGTGGTTTAGGGTGGGGCAATCAGCCCCAGCATTTT.

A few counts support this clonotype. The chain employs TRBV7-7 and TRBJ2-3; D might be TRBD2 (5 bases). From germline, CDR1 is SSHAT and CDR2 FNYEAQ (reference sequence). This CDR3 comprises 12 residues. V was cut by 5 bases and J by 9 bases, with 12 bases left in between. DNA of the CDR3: TGTGCCAGCAGCCCGGAAGGGAGCACGCAGTATTTT. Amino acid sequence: CASSPEGSTQYF.

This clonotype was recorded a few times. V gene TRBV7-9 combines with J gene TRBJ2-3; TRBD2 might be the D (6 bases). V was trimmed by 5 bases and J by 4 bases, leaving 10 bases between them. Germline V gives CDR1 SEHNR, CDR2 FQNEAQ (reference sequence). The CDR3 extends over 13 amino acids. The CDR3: CASSGGEADTQYF. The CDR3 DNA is TGTGCCAGCAGCGGTGGGGAGGCAGATACGCAGTATTTT.

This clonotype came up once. CDR3 region: CASSSHLSYEQYF. Here the CDR3 DNA reads TGTGCCAGCAGCTCACACCTCTCCTACGAGCAGTACTTC. The rearrangement links TRBV7-8 to TRBJ2-7; D remains unclear. The length of the CDR3 is 13 residues. V shed 4 bases and J shed 0 bases, with 7 bases lying between them. Per the germline V gene, CDR1 is SGHVS and CDR2 is FQNEAQ. The variable domain in full, completed from reference TRBV7-8 and TRBJ2-7, reads GAGVSQSPRYKVAKRGQDVALRCDPISGHVSLFWYQQALGQGPEFLTYFQNEAQLDKSGLPSDRFFAERPEGSVSTLKIQRTQQEDSAVYLCASSSHLSYEQYFGPGTRLTVT.

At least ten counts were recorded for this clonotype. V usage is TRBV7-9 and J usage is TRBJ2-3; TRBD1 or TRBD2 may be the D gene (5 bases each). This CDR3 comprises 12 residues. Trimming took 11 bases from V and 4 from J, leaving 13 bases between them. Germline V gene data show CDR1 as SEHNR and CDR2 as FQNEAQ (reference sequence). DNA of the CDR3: TGTGCCGCGGAGGAAGGGGCAGATACGCAGTATTTT. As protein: CAAEEGADTQYF. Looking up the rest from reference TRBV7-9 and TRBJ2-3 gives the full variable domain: DTGVSQNPRHKITKRGQNVTFRCDPISEHNRLYWYRQTLGQGPEFLTYFQNEAQLEKSRLLSDRFSAERPKGSFSTLEIQRTEQGDSAMYLCAAEEGADTQYFGPGTRLTVL.

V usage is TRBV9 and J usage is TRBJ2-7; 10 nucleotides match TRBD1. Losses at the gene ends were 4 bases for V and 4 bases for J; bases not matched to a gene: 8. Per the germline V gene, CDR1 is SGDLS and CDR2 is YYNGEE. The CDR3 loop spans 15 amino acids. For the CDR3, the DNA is TGTGCCAGCAGCCCACCGGGACAGGGGTATTACGAGCAGTACTTC. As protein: CASSPPGQGYYEQYF.

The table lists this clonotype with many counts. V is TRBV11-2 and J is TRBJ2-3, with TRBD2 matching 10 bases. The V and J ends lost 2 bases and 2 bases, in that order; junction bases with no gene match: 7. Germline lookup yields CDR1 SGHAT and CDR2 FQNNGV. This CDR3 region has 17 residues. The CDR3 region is CASSLRLAGELTDTQYF. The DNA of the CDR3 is TGTGCCAGCAGCTTAAGGCTAGCGGGGGAGCTCACAGATACGCAGTATTTT. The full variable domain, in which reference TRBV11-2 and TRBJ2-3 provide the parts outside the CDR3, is EAGVAQSPRYKIIEKRQSVAFWCNPISGHATLYWYQQILGQGPKLLIQFQNNGVVDDSQLPKDRFSAERLKGVDSTLKIQPAKLEDSAVYLCASSLRLAGELTDTQYFGPGTRLTVL.

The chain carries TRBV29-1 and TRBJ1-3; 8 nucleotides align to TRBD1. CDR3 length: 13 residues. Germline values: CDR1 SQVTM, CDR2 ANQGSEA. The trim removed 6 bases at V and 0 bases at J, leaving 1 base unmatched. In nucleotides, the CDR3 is TGCAGCGTAACAGGGGGCTCTGGAAACACCATATATTTT. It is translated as CSVTGGSGNTIYF. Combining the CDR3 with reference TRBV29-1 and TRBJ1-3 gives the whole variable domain SAVISQKPSRDICQRGTSLTIQCQVDSQVTMMFWYRQQPGQSLTLIATANQGSEATYESGFVIDKFPISRPNLTFSTLTVSNMSPEDSSIYLCSVTGGSGNTIYFGEGSWLTVV.

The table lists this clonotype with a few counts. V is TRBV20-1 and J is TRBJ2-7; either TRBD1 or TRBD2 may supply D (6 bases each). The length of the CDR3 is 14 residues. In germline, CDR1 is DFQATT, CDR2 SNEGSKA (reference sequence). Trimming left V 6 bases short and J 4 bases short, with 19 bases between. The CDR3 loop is CSAHQPGAGYEQYF. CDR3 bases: TGCAGTGCCCATCAGCCAGGGGCGGGATACGAGCAGTACTTC.

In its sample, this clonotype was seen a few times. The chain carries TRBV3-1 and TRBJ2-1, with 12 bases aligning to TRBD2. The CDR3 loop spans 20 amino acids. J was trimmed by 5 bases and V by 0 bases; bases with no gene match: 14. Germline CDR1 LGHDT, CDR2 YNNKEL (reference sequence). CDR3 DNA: TGTGCCAGCAGCCAAGATATAGGGCTAGCGGGGGGGTCAGGACACAATGAGCAGTTCTTC. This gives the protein CASSQDIGLAGGSGHNEQFF.

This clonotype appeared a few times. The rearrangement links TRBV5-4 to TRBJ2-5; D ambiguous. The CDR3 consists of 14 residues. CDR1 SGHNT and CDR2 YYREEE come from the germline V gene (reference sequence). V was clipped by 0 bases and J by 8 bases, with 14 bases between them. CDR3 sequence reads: CASSLAATPGTQYF. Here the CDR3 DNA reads TGTGCCAGCAGCTTGGCCGCGACACCAGGAACCCAGTACTTC.

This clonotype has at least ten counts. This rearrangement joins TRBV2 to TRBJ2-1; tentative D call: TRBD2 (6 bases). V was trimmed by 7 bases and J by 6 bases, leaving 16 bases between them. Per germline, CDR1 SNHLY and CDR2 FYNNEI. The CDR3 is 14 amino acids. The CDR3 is CASNAEARGNEQFF. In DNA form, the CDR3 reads TGTGCCAGCAACGCCGAGGCGCGGGGCAATGAGCAGTTCTTC.

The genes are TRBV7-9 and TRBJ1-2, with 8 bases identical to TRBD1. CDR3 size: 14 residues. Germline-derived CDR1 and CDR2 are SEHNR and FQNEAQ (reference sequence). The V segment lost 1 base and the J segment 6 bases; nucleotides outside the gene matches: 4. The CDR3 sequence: CASSLVKQGDGYTF. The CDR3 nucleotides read TGTGCCAGCAGCTTAGTTAAACAGGGGGATGGCTACACCTTC.

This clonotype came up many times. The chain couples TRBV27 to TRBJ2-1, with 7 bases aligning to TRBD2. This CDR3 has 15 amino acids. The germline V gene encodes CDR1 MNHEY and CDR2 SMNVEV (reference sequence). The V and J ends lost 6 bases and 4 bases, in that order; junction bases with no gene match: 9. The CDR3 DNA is TGTGCCAGCAGGATAGCGGGTTTTCCTTACAATGAGCAGTTCTTC. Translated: CASRIAGFPYNEQFF.

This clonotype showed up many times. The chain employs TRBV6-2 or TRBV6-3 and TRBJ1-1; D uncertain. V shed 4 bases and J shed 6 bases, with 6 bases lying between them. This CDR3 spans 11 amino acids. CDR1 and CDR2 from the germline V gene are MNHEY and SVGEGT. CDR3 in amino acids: CASSLGPEAFF. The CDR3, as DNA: TGTGCCAGCAGTTTAGGACCTGAAGCTTTCTTT.

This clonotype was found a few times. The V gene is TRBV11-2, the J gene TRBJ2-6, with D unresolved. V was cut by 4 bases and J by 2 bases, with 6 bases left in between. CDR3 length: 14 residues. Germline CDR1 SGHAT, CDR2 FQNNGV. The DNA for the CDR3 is TGTGCCAGCAGCTCCATTCCTGGGGCCAACGTCCTGACTTTC. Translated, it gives CASSSIPGANVLTF.

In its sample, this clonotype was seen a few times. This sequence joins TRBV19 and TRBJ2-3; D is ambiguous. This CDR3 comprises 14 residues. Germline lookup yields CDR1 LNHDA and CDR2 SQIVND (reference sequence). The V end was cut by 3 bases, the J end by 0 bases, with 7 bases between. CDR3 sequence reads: CASSMAISTDTQYF. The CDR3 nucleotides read TGTGCCAGTAGTATGGCCATTAGCACAGATACGCAGTATTTT. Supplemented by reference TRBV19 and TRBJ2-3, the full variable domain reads DGGITQSPKYLFRKEGQNVTLSCEQNLNHDAMYWYRQDPGQGLRLIYYSQIVNDFQKGDIAEGYSVSREKKESFPLTVTSAQKNPTAFYLCASSMAISTDTQYFGPGTRLTVL.

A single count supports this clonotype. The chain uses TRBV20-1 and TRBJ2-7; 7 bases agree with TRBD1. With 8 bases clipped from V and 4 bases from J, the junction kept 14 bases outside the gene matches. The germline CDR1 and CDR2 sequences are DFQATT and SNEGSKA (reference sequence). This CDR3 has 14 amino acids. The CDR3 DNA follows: TGCAGTACTGAGAAAAGACAGGGCAGTTACGAGCAGTACTTC. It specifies CSTEKRQGSYEQYF.

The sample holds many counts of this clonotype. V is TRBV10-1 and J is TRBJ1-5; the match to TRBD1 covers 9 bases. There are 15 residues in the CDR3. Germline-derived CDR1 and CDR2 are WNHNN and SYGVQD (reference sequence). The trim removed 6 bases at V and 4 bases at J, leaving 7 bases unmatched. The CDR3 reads CASSGDRVGNQPQHF. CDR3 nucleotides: TGCGCCAGCAGCGGGGACAGGGTTGGAAATCAGCCCCAGCATTTT.

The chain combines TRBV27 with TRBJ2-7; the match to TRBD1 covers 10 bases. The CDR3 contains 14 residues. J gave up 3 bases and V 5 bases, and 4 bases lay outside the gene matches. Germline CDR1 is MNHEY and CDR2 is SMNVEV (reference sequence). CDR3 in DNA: TGTGCCAGCAGTATCGGGACAGGGGACTACGAGCAGTACTTC. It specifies CASSIGTGDYEQYF.

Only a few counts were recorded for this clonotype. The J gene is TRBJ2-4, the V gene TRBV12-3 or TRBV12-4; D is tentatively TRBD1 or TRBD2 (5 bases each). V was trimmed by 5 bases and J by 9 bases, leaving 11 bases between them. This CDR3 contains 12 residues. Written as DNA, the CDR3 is TGTGCCAGCAGTCCACCTGGGGGCATTCAGTACTTC. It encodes CASSPPGGIQYF.

This CDR3 reads CASRVWGTAPEKLFF. CDR3 nucleotide sequence: TGTGCCAGTAGAGTATGGGGGACAGCGCCCGAAAAACTGTTTTTT. The J gene is TRBJ1-4, the V gene TRBV19; 7 bases line up with TRBD1. The V and J ends lost 6 bases and 8 bases, in that order; junction bases with no gene match: 12. Looked up from germline, CDR1 is LNHDA and CDR2 is SQIVND (reference sequence). The CDR3 runs 15 residues.

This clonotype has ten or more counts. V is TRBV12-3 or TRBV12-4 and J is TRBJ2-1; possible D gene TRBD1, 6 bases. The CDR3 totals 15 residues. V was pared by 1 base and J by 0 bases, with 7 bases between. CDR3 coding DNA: TGTGCCAGCAGTTTAGTCAGGGGCTCCTACAATGAGCAGTTCTTC. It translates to CASSLVRGSYNEQFF.